This TCR beta chain was profiled in a study of PD-1 blockade in classical Hodgkin lymphoma. The time point is: cycle 4 day 1 (C4D1), after less than 7 weeks of nivolumab. All patients experienced relapse after autologous stem cell transplantation, and brentuximab vedotin exposure was variable. This clone was detected only a few times. Its antigen is unidentified. Points from the study as a whole: Whatever underlies the repertoire differences (possibly disease activity or prior therapy) remains undefined. Patients with a complete response exhibited baseline diversity comparable to newly diagnosed patients.

Produced via immunoSEQ multiplex PCR; TCRdb's table is partial and in-frame only. The table records roughly 25,000 clones, 70% to 80% of them present only once. Losses at the gene ends were 1 base for V and 7 bases for J; bases not matched to a gene: 6. The germline gives CDR1 SGHRS, CDR2 YFSETQ. The CDR3 length is 15 residues. The sample was peripheral blood mononuclear cells (PBMCs), taken before the fourth cycle of nivolumab. This receptor was identified in a human donor with classical Hodgkin lymphoma. The V gene is TRBV5-1, the J gene TRBJ1-5; 9 bases are a match to TRBD1. This chain's CDR3 is CASSLSTGGGQPQHF. The CDR3 DNA reads TGCGCCAGCAGCTTGAGTACAGGGGGCGGACAGCCCCAGCATTTT.